Listed below are T cell receptor beta chains from one sample, sequenced in a study of blood T cell repertoires in COVID-19. Only in-frame clones appear in the TCRdb table, and some are missing; sequencing was by immunoSEQ multiplex PCR. Of around 200,000 clones in the sample, around 80% were seen once. Material for sequencing was peripheral blood. The receptor set was obtained from a man aged 45-60 years with active or convalescent COVID-19. The CDR3 runs from the conserved cysteine through the conserved F or W. D genes are given only for firm matches.

d_gene,j_gene,v_gene,CDR3nt,CDR3aa
TRBD1,TRBJ1-4,TRBV7-9,TGTGCCAGCAGCCTAACAGGGGGTAATGAAAAACTGTTTTTT,CASSLTGGNEKLFF
TRBD2,TRBJ2-1,TRBV11-2,TGTGCCAGCAGCTTAGGGTTGCGGGGGGGTGAGGAGCAGTTCTTC,CASSLGLRGGEEQFF
.,TRBJ2-5,TRBV6-5,TGTGCCAGCAGATCCGCGGCCTCCTTGGGGACCCAGTACTTC,CASRSAASLGTQYF
.,TRBJ2-2,TRBV29-1,TGCAGCGTTTCCCGACTAGGAAGCGCCGGGGAGCTGTTTTTT,CSVSRLGSAGELFF
TRBD2,TRBJ2-5,TRBV18,TGTGCCAGCTCACCTGGATGGGAGGGAGAGACCCAGTACTTC,CASSPGWEGETQYF
.,TRBJ1-2,TRBV5-4,TGTGCCAGCAGCCCCCGGGGGGGGCGGGATGGCTACACCTTC,CASSPRGGRDGYTF
.,TRBJ1-2,TRBV24-1,TGTGCCACCAGGGGGACCGGGACAACCATTAGCTATGGCTACACCTTC,CATRGTGTTISYGYTF
.,TRBJ1-6,TRBV2,TGTGCCAGCAAATGGGAGGAGAATTCACCCCTCCACTTT,CASKWEENSPLHF
.,TRBJ2-3,TRBV27,TGTGCCAGCAGTCCCAACACAGATACGCAGTATTTT,CASSPNTDTQYF
.,TRBJ2-1,TRBV27,TGTGCCAGCAGTTCAGCATCTAGGAATGAGCAGTTCTTC,CASSSASRNEQFF
TRBD1,TRBJ2-3,TRBV11-2,TGTGCCAGCAGTCCACCCGGGACAGGGGTCTTACATACGCAGTATTTT,CASSPPGTGVLHTQYF